A selection of T cell receptor beta chains follows, all from one sample in a study of Graves' ophthalmopathy and Graves' hyperthyroidism. TCRdb analysed the multiplex PCR reads with MiXCR anew, one entry per CDR3 protein. The sample records 600,000 to 950,000 distinct CDR3 sequences, roughly 40% being singletons. Sequencing was done on a sample of peripheral blood. Receptors were obtained from an adult man with Graves' ophthalmopathy. CDR3s include the opening cysteine and the closing phenylalanine or tryptophan. D genes are given only for firm matches. Not all rows give a size; the values are once, few, many and, for expanded clones, a class.

many | TRBJ1-1 | NA | TRBV15 | CATSRDGVEAFF | TGTGCCACCAGCAGAGATGGGGTTGAAGCTTTCTTT
once | TRBJ1-3 | NA | TRBV10-3 | CAISEIRDSGNTIYF | TGTGCCATCAGTGAAATTCGGGACTCTGGAAACACCATATATTTT
NA | TRBJ1-5 | TRBD1 | TRBV29-1 | CSQGNRGDQPQHF | TGCAGCCAAGGGAACAGGGGAGATCAGCCCCAGCATTTT
NA | TRBJ1-4 | TRBD1 | TRBV11-2 | CASSSDGQGNEKLFF | TGTGCCAGCAGCTCCGATGGACAGGGTAATGAAAAACTGTTTTTT
NA | TRBJ2-1 | TRBD1 | TRBV19 | CASAQGSGTREFF | TGTGCCAGTGCACAGGGGTCTGGGACAAGGGAGTTCTTC
many | TRBJ2-7 | TRBD2 | TRBV29-1 | CSVGPGTRGEQYF | TGCAGCGTCGGTCCCGGGACTAGGGGCGAGCAGTACTTC
NA | TRBJ1-2 | NA | TRBV25-1 | CASSYADGLRGNYGYTF | TGTGCCAGCAGCTATGCGGACGGACTGAGAGGAAACTATGGCTACACCTTC
NA | TRBJ1-5 | NA | TRBV4-1 | CASSQTGTFGPQHF | TGCGCCAGCAGCCAGACAGGTACCTTTGGGCCCCAGCATTTT
NA | TRBJ2-7 | TRBD1 | TRBV7-9 | CASTKRGQATYEQYF | TGTGCCAGCACTAAACGCGGACAGGCTACCTACGAGCAGTACTTC
few | TRBJ2-7 | NA | TRBV5-6 | CASSTIGLSSYEQYF | TGTGCCAGCAGCACTATCGGGCTCAGCTCCTACGAGCAGTACTTC
NA | TRBJ1-2 | NA | TRBV19 | CASSIIGGPPYGYTF | TGTGCCAGTAGTATAATAGGGGGACCCCCCTATGGCTACACCTTC
NA | TRBJ2-5 | TRBD1 | TRBV10-3 | CAWSGQGREETQYF | TGTGCCTGGAGTGGACAGGGAAGGGAAGAGACCCAGTACTTC
NA | TRBJ2-7 | NA | TRBV20-1 | CSAPTGPYEQYF | TGCAGTGCCCCGACAGGACCCTACGAGCAGTACTTC
few | TRBJ1-1 | TRBD1 | TRBV2 | CASSPPTGPNTEAFF | TGTGCCAGCTCACCACCGACAGGGCCGAACACTGAAGCTTTCTTT